These 18 T cell receptor beta chains were all obtained from the same sample, sequenced in a study of T-cell memory formation after mild COVID-19. TCRdb re-analysed the 5' RACE reads in MiXCR, keeping a single row per CDR3 protein. The profile shows around 320,000 distinct CDR3 sequences, approximately 20% of them singletons. The sequencing sample was made of PBMCs or a T cell subset sorted from them (not recorded which). These receptors were obtained from a man in his late teens or twenties who had mild COVID-19 (a few samples of this study predate the infection). Cell type and time point are not known.

This clonotype was seen just once. V is TRBV9 and J is TRBJ1-5, with a possible D match to TRBD1 (6 bases). V was trimmed by 1 base and J by 6 bases, leaving 8 bases between them. Germline V CDR1 and CDR2: SGDLS, YYNGEE. The length of the CDR3 is 13 residues. CDR3 in amino acids: CASSVTGSQPQHF. CDR3 coding DNA: TGTGCCAGCAGCGTAACAGGGAGTCAGCCCCAGCATTTT.

The V gene is TRBV6-2 or TRBV6-3, the J gene TRBJ2-5; D perhaps matches TRBD1 (7 bases). V gave up 4 bases and J gave up 4 bases, with 16 bases separating them. Germline V gives CDR1 MNHEY, CDR2 SVGEGT. The CDR3 loop spans 15 amino acids. The CDR3 spells CASSSPTGRPETQYF. DNA for the CDR3: TGTGCCAGCAGTTCCCCGACAGGGAGGCCAGAGACCCAGTACTTC.

This clonotype has only a few counts. The rearrangement joins TRBV2 to TRBJ1-1; TRBD1 matches at 8 bases. The V segment lost 5 bases and the J segment 6 bases; nucleotides outside the gene matches: 8. CDR1 SNHLY and CDR2 FYNNEI come from the germline V gene. The CDR3 is 14 residues long. CDR3 bases: TGTGCCAGCAGTTGGGGACAGGTATCGTCTGAAGCTTTCTTT. It codes for CASSWGQVSSEAFF.

This clonotype has at least ten counts. V usage is TRBV27 and J usage is TRBJ2-1; perhaps TRBD2 as D (5 bases). The ends were cut back, 10 bases at V and 6 bases at J, with 19 bases in the middle. CDR3 length: 14 residues. Germline V lookup: CDR1 MNHEY, CDR2 SMNVEV (reference sequence). CDR3 loop: CATGVISSRNEQFF. Here the CDR3 DNA reads TGTGCCACCGGGGTCATATCCAGTCGCAATGAGCAGTTCTTC.

This chain connects TRBV7-2 to TRBJ1-2, with 7 bases aligning to TRBD1. J gave up 4 bases and V 6 bases, and 11 bases lay outside the gene matches. CDR1 and CDR2 from the germline V gene are SGHTA and FQGNSA. The CDR3 runs to 15 residues. The CDR3 nucleotides read TGTGCCAGCAGTTTCCTTGCGGGACAGCTCTATGGCTACACCTTC. Amino acid sequence: CASSFLAGQLYGYTF.

This clonotype appeared a few times. The V call is TRBV6-1, the J call TRBJ1-5; D call uncertain. Between the trimmed V and J ends, which lost 6 bases and 4 bases, there was a span of 13 bases. This CDR3 has 14 residues. The germline V gene has CDR1 MNHNS and CDR2 SASEGT. The CDR3 coding sequence is TGTGCCAGCAGAGGCACCCCGGATAATCAGCCCCAGCATTTT. Its protein is CASRGTPDNQPQHF.

This clonotype has a handful of counts. The chain combines TRBV7-6 with TRBJ2-2; D perhaps matches TRBD1 (5 bases). The CDR3 covers 16 residues. The germline V gene has CDR1 SGHVS and CDR2 FNYEAQ. Trimming left V 3 bases short and J 0 bases short, with 11 bases between. The CDR3 DNA reads TGTGCCAGCAGCTTGGCCCACAGGCCGAACACCGGGGAGCTGTTTTTT. This encodes CASSLAHRPNTGELFF.

The gene calls are TRBV7-2 and TRBJ2-5; unclear D gene. The CDR3 consists of 14 residues. V lost 0 bases to trimming and J lost 4 bases, with 9 bases between them. The germline gives CDR1 SGHTA, CDR2 FQGNSA. CDR3 nucleotide sequence: TGTGCCAGCAGCTTAGCCGGGCGTGCAGAGACCCAGTACTTC. As protein: CASSLAGRAETQYF.

This clonotype was seen only once. The V and J genes are TRBV7-2 and TRBJ2-1; TRBD2 agrees at 13 bases. The J segment lost 8 bases and the V segment lost 5 bases, leaving 12 bases of the junction unmatched. From germline, CDR1 is SGHTA and CDR2 FQGNSA. The CDR3 is made up of 17 amino acids. Here the CDR3 DNA reads TGTGCCAGCAGCAAACCCCCGGGACTAGCGGGGAGGGATGAGCAGTTCTTC. Translated, it gives CASSKPPGLAGRDEQFF.

There are a few counts of this clonotype. The rearrangement uses TRBV12-3 or TRBV12-4 and TRBJ2-1; 7 bases map to TRBD2. The trim removed 5 bases at V and 8 bases at J, leaving 12 bases unmatched. The CDR3 contains 15 residues. CDR3 protein: CASSPHGGRGDEQFF. CDR3 in DNA: TGTGCCAGCAGTCCGCACGGGGGGAGAGGTGATGAGCAGTTCTTC.

The chain carries TRBV5-1 and TRBJ1-4; D remains unclear. The CDR3 runs to 14 residues. Germline CDR1 and CDR2: SGHRS and YFSETQ. V gave up 6 bases and J gave up 0 bases, with 9 bases separating them. This CDR3 is CASTLGTTNEKLFF. DNA for the CDR3: TGCGCCAGCACTCTCGGAACAACTAATGAAAAACTGTTTTTT. The entire variable domain, with the rest obtained from reference TRBV5-1 and TRBJ1-4, is as follows: KAGVTQTPRYLIKTRGQQVTLSCSPISGHRSVSWYQQTPGQGLQFLFEYFSETQRNKGNFPGRFSGRQFSNSRSEMNVSTLELGDSALYLCASTLGTTNEKLFFGSGTQLSVL.

This chain links TRBV9 with TRBJ2-5; unclear D gene. This CDR3 is 13 amino acids long. Deletions cut 0 bases from V and 4 bases from J, with 7 bases between. Germline V lookup: CDR1 SGDLS, CDR2 YYNGEE. CDR3 nucleotides: TGTGCCAGCAGCGTAGGGGTCCCAGAGACCCAGTACTTC. Amino acids: CASSVGVPETQYF.

This clonotype has more than one count but fewer than ten. J is TRBJ2-2 and V is TRBV28; 7 positions agree with TRBD1. The CDR3 contains 13 residues. Germline lookup yields CDR1 MDHEN and CDR2 SYDVKM. J was trimmed by 0 bases and V by 11 bases; bases with no gene match: 3. The CDR3 DNA reads TGTGCCGCCGACAGGGCGAACACCGGGGAGCTGTTTTTT. Translated: CAADRANTGELFF.

This clonotype was detected only a few times. This chain links TRBV27 with TRBJ1-2, with D uncertain. V dropped 7 bases and J dropped 1 base, with 10 bases sitting between them. The germline CDR1 and CDR2 sequences are MNHEY and SMNVEV (reference sequence). The CDR3 totals 13 residues. This chain's CDR3 is CASTGRNNYGYTF. CDR3 DNA sequence: TGTGCCAGCACCGGGAGGAATAACTATGGCTACACCTTC.

The V and J genes are TRBV27 and TRBJ2-7, with TRBD2 matching 7 bases. This CDR3 comprises 13 residues. The germline V gene has CDR1 MNHEY and CDR2 SMNVEV (reference sequence). Losses at the gene ends were 8 bases for V and 5 bases for J; bases not matched to a gene: 9. The CDR3, as DNA: TGTGCCAGCGGGCGGGGGTGGCCTAACGAGCAGTACGTC. This translates into CASGRGWPNEQYV.

This clonotype turned up a few times. The gene calls are TRBV2 and TRBJ1-1; 7 nucleotides line up with TRBD1. V was pared by 6 bases and J by 4 bases, with 5 bases of the junction left unmatched. The CDR3 covers 13 residues. Germline CDR1 reads SNHLY; CDR2 reads FYNNEI. The CDR3 bases are TGTGCCAGCAGCGAGACAGGGATCACTGAAGCTTTCTTT. Translation gives CASSETGITEAFF. The full variable domain, completed using reference TRBV2 and TRBJ1-1, is EPEVTQTPSHQVTQMGQEVILRCVPISNHLYFYWYRQILGQKVEFLVSFYNNEISEKSEIFDDQFSVERPDGSNFTLKIRSTKLEDSAMYFCASSETGITEAFFGQGTRLTVV.

The V gene is TRBV6-2 or TRBV6-3, the J gene TRBJ2-4; 8 bases fit TRBD2. Germline V gene lookup returns CDR1 MNHEY and CDR2 SVGEGT. This CDR3 region has 13 residues. With 10 bases clipped from V and 1 base from J, the junction kept 3 bases outside the gene matches. CDR3 region: CATGGVAKNIQYF. As DNA, the CDR3 is TGTGCCACCGGGGGGGTGGCCAAAAACATTCAGTACTTC.

The rearrangement links TRBV28 to TRBJ2-1; D gene uncertain. The length of the CDR3 is 19 residues. Germline V gives CDR1 MDHEN, CDR2 SYDVKM. V lost 3 bases and J 0 bases, leaving 21 bases between the germline ends. CDR3 residues: CASSFPPRPRHSSYNEQFF. The CDR3 coding sequence is TGTGCCAGCAGTTTCCCGCCCCGCCCCCGACATAGCTCCTACAATGAGCAGTTCTTC.